The next 2 T cell receptor beta chains were all read from a single sample in a study of blood T cells in healthy people across ages. PCR was performed a second time for about 7 to 12 cycles using a sample-barcoded 5' primer and a J-beta primer mix. TCRdb reprocessed the 5' RACE reads with MiXCR, giving one entry per CDR3 protein. Counted here are 1.5 million to 2 million distinct CDR3 sequences, 28% occurring once; the ten biggest clones make up 7.7%. The sequencing input was blood. Receptor source: a woman under 40 in good health.

This clonotype occurred a few times. DNA for the CDR3: TGTGCCAGCAGCCGCCCGGTAGCGCCGGCGGGTGAGCAGTTCTTC. Encoded protein: CASSRPVAPAGEQFF. The V gene is TRBV14, the J gene TRBJ2-1, with D perhaps TRBD2 (5 bases). The V and J ends lost 4 bases and 9 bases respectively, with 19 bases between them. CDR3 size: 15 residues. CDR1 is SGHDN and CDR2 is FVKESK in the germline V gene.

The V gene is TRBV10-3, the J gene TRBJ2-1, with D maybe TRBD2 (5 bases). The CDR3 runs 14 residues. V was cut by 3 bases and J by 7 bases, with 13 bases left in between. Germline CDR1 and CDR2: ENHRY and SYGVKD. The CDR3 DNA sequence: TGTGCCATCAGTGAACCCGCGGGTCTTAATGAGCAGTTCTTC. Encoded protein: CAISEPAGLNEQFF.